The 17 T cell receptor beta chains in this list originate from one sample, sequenced in a study of cytomegalovirus exposure and HLA in healthy donors (dated by TCRdb to 2016 to 2017). Library construction relied on the immunoSEQ multiplex PCR assay. For the multiplex PCR, a mixture combining 60 forward primers for TCR Vbeta segments and 13 reverse primers for TCR Jbeta segments was used. This immuneACCESS table, as held by TCRdb, lists in-frame sequences with V and J called but not all clones. Of the missing ones, under half trace to an unresolved V gene in checked studies; the others have no known cause. Recorded for this sample are about 180,000 clones; around three quarters of them occurred a single time. In total, the top ten clones hold 2% to 2.5% of the sample. The sequenced sample consisted of PBMCs. All receptors derive from a woman aged 25-40 years in good health and CMV-seropositive.

The rearrangement links TRBV4-3 to TRBJ1-3; 7 bases map to TRBD1. V was clipped by 0 bases and J by 3 bases; unmatched bases: 5. The CDR3 runs 16 residues. Looked up from germline, CDR1 is LGHNA and CDR2 is YSLEER. The CDR3: CASSQDVTGYGNTIYF. Here the CDR3 DNA reads TGCGCCAGCAGCCAAGATGTGACAGGGTATGGAAACACCATATATTTT.

The gene calls are TRBV7-2 and TRBJ1-6; D ambiguous. The CDR3 has 15 amino acids. The V gene's germline CDR1 is SGHTA and CDR2 FQGNSA. V lost 8 bases and J lost 0, with 11 bases in between. CDR3 DNA sequence: TGTGCCAGCGGTCAGGTTATCTCCTATAATTCACCCCTCCACTTT. This translates into CASGQVISYNSPLHF.

J is TRBJ2-5 and V is TRBV28, with D perhaps matching TRBD2 (5 bases). Germline V gene sequence: CDR1 MDHEN, CDR2 SYDVKM. The CDR3 is 14 residues long. Between the trimmed V and J ends, which lost 8 bases and 4 bases, there was a span of 17 bases. The CDR3 nucleotides are TGTGCCAGCCTACTTGGAGGCGCGGGAGAGACCCAGTACTTC. Protein: CASLLGGAGETQYF.

CDR3 coding DNA: TGTGCCAGCAGTGAATACGAGAGTGCGCCCCAGCATTTT. Amino acids: CASSEYESAPQHF. The rearrangement links TRBV6-1 to TRBJ1-5; D not certain. The CDR3 is 13 residues long. Trimming removed 2 bases from V and 9 bases from J, with 11 bases in between. Germline loops: CDR1 MNHNS, CDR2 SASEGT.

Details on this clone: Other DNA sequences in the sample encode the same CDR3. V usage is TRBV18 and J usage is TRBJ1-5, with D hard to call. CDR1 KGHSH and CDR2 LQKENI come from the germline V gene. The V end was cut by 3 bases, the J end by 4 bases, with 7 bases between. The length of the CDR3 is 13 residues. CDR3 residues: CASSPGGNQPQHF. The CDR3 DNA follows: TGTGCCAGCTCACCCGGAGGTAATCAGCCCCAGCATTTT.

The chain couples TRBV5-6 to TRBJ2-7, with 9 bases lining up with TRBD1. The V segment lost 3 bases and the J segment 2 bases; nucleotides outside the gene matches: 9. This CDR3 is built from 16 residues. Per the germline V gene, CDR1 is SGHDT and CDR2 is YYEEEE. The CDR3 coding sequence is TGTGCCAGCAGCTCTCGAACAGGGGGCACTCCCTACGAGCAGTACTTC. This gives the protein CASSSRTGGTPYEQYF.

The CDR3 DNA sequence: TGTGCCAGTACCTTCCTGGGCGCGGGAAATTCACCCCTCCACTTT. Residues: CASTFLGAGNSPLHF. The chain is built from TRBV19 and TRBJ1-6; no reliable D call. The germline V gene has CDR1 LNHDA and CDR2 SQIVND (reference sequence). The CDR3 is made up of 15 amino acids. Trimming took off 7 bases at V and 7 bases at J, with 17 bases between the two ends.

This clone was seen a handful of times. The chain uses TRBV7-2 and TRBJ2-5, with a weak D call TRBD2 (6 bases). Near its end, the DNA agrees better with TRBJ2-7, so the J call may be wrong. The CDR3 has 14 residues. Germline assignment: CDR1 SGHTA and CDR2 FQGNSA. DNA for the CDR3: TGTGCCAGCAGCTTAGCGGGGACTGACTACGAGCAGTACTTC. Translating it yields CASSLAGTDYEQYF.

The CDR3 protein is CASWPGGNTGELFF. As DNA, the CDR3 is TGTGCCAGCTGGCCAGGGGGGAACACCGGGGAGCTGTTTTTT. J is TRBJ2-2 and V is TRBV6-1, with 7 bases that match TRBD1. CDR1 and CDR2 (germline): MNHNS, SASEGT. The length of the CDR3 is 14 residues. V lost 8 bases to trimming and J lost 1 base; unmatched junction nucleotides: 4.

There are a few counts of this clone. The chain is built from TRBV9 and TRBJ1-1; 8 bases fit TRBD1. In germline, CDR1 is SGDLS, CDR2 YYNGEE. V was pared by 3 bases and J by 0 bases, with 4 bases of the junction left unmatched. The CDR3 is made up of 15 amino acids. The CDR3, as DNA: TGTGCCAGCAGCGAGCCAGGGGGCCTGAACACTGAAGCTTTCTTT. Its translation is CASSEPGGLNTEAFF.

This rearrangement joins TRBV5-5 to TRBJ2-4; D possibly corresponds to TRBD2 (5 bases). CDR1 is SGHKS, CDR2 YYEKEE, per germline (reference sequence). The CDR3 is 15 residues long. Trimming pared 0 bases from V and 0 bases from J, leaving 7 bases between. Here the CDR3 DNA reads TGTGCCAGCAGCTTGGCCGGGGTAGCCAAAAACATTCAGTACTTC. This gives the protein CASSLAGVAKNIQYF.

The chain couples TRBV10-3 to TRBJ1-6; 7 nucleotides match TRBD1. The germline V gene has CDR1 ENHRY and CDR2 SYGVKD. The CDR3 has 13 residues. V shed 2 bases, J shed 10 bases, and the junction held 2 bases outside the gene matches. CDR3: CAISEQGGSPLHF. The CDR3 region has the DNA TGTGCCATCAGTGAGCAGGGGGGATCACCCCTCCACTTT.

The V call is TRBV28, the J call TRBJ2-7, with 8 bases identical to TRBD1. V dropped 1 base and J dropped 0; count of bases not matched to a gene: 8. CDR1 is MDHEN, CDR2 SYDVKM, per germline. This CDR3 has 17 amino acids. Here the CDR3 reads CASSLSPRQGPSYEQYF. The DNA of the CDR3 is TGTGCCAGCAGTTTATCCCCTCGACAGGGGCCCTCCTACGAGCAGTACTTC.

Notes on this clone: Distinct nucleotide sequences in the sample also encode this CDR3. The chain employs TRBV11-3 and TRBJ1-1, with a possible D match to TRBD1 (6 bases). Trimming shortened V by 1 base and J by 4 bases, and 19 bases separated the two germline ends. The CDR3 has 17 residues. CDR1 is SGHNT and CDR2 is YENEEA in the germline V gene. CDR3 nucleotide sequence: TGTGCCAGCAGCTTAGGACACAGGGAAACGGCATCCACTGAAGCTTTCTTT. Translated, it gives CASSLGHRETASTEAFF.

V usage is TRBV7-9 and J usage is TRBJ1-5, with 7 bases identical to TRBD1. CDR1 is SEHNR, CDR2 FQNEAQ, per germline (reference sequence). J gave up 2 bases and V 5 bases, and 12 bases lay outside the gene matches. The CDR3 has 17 residues. Written as DNA, the CDR3 is TGTGCCAGCAGCCCAGGGACAGCATTTCTCGGCAATCAGCCCCAGCATTTT. Amino acids: CASSPGTAFLGNQPQHF. The whole variable domain, remainder taken from reference TRBV7-9 and TRBJ1-5, is DTGVSQNPRHKITKRGQNVTFRCDPISEHNRLYWYRQTLGQGPEFLTYFQNEAQLEKSRLLSDRFSAERPKGSFSTLEIQRTEQGDSAMYLCASSPGTAFLGNQPQHFGDGTRLSIL.

This clone was counted a few times. The chain couples TRBV4-1 to TRBJ2-1, with 10 bases fitting TRBD2. The CDR3 sequence is 21 residues long. Per germline, CDR1 MGHRA and CDR2 YSYEKL. The junction had 27 bases not matched to a gene; V was cut back by 1 base and J by 12 bases. DNA for the CDR3: TGCGCCAGCAGCCAAGGGGGAGTGACAGCCCTACTAGCGGGGCCTCACGTGGGGCAGTTCTTC. Translating it yields CASSQGGVTALLAGPHVGQFF.

V is TRBV6-6 and J is TRBJ1-1; a possible D gene is TRBD1 (5 bases). Trimming removed 4 bases from V and 0 bases from J, with 12 bases in between. The CDR3 extends over 15 amino acids. The germline V gene has CDR1 MNHNY and CDR2 SVGAGI (reference sequence). The DNA of the CDR3 is TGTGCCAGCAGTTGGGGGGAGGAGATGAACACTGAAGCTTTCTTT. This translates into CASSWGEEMNTEAFF.